Here is one T cell receptor beta chain with its context. The antigen remains undetermined. TCR alpha and TCR beta cDNA libraries carrying sample barcodes and UMIs were produced by 5'RACE using constant-segment primers. TCRdb reprocessed the 5' RACE reads with MiXCR, giving one entry per CDR3 protein. Among fewer than 550,000 distinct CDR3 sequences listed, roughly 20% were seen once. This entry comes from a study of T-cell memory formation after mild COVID-19. Study at large: In these data, TCR clusters were largely donor specific.

Germline values: CDR1 MNHEY, CDR2 SVGAGI. The CDR3 is 15 residues long. Trimming at V came to 4 bases and at J to 4 bases, leaving 5 bases not matched to a gene. Points from the study as a whole: Contracting CD4+ clones lay largely in CM and EM, with CD8+ ones residing in EMRA. Second-wave clones reaching peak frequency on day 37 lacked confirmed SARS-CoV-2 specificity.

The sequence was obtained from an adult woman who had mild COVID-19 (a few samples of this study predate the infection). Cell type and time point are not known. The rearrangement uses TRBV6-5 and TRBJ2-1; 9 bases are shared with TRBD1. Material for sequencing was PBMCs or a T cell subset sorted from them (not recorded which). CDR3 loop: CASSWGQGAYNEQFF. CDR3 coding DNA: TGTGCCAGCAGTTGGGGACAGGGAGCATACAATGAGCAGTTCTTC.